This T cell receptor beta chain stems from a study of cytomegalovirus exposure and HLA in healthy donors. Overall study: Roughly 85 million unique TCRs from HLA-typed donors made up an early data release. Study-wide results and limits: In an earlier analysis, most TCR beta V segments were productive about 87% or about 30% of the time. By HLA locus, TCR association rates varied in a later analysis, with DRB1 showing the most and HLA-C the fewest.

Germline CDR1 MNHNY, CDR2 SVGAGI (reference sequence). V lost 11 bases and J 1 base, leaving 14 bases between the germline ends. This CDR3 has 13 amino acids. Primers for the PCR totalled 60 Vbeta and 13 Jbeta. Sequencing used immunoSEQ multiplex PCR; TCRdb keeps in-frame clones, though not all of them. Among around 140,000 clones, almost 85% were seen once, and the ten largest hold roughly 10%. This clone was counted only a few times. Its antigen is still unknown. The chain employs TRBV6-6 and TRBJ1-1; D is possibly TRBD1 (6 bases). The sample taken for sequencing was PBMCs. This TCR was sampled from an older woman in good health and CMV-seropositive. The CDR3 protein is CAGKRGRNTEAFF. DNA for the CDR3: TGTGCCGGAAAAAGGGGGAGGAACACTGAAGCTTTCTTT.